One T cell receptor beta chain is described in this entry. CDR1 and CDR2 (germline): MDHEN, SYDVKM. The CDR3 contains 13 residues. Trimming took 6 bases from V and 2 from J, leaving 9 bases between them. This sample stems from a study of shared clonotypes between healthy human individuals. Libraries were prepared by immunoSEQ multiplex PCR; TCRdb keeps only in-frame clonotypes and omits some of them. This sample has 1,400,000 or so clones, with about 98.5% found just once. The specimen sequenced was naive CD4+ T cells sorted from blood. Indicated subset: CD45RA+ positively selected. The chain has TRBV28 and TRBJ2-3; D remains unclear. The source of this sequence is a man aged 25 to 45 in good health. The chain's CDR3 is CASSPSLTDTQYF. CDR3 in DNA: TGTGCCAGCAGCCCGTCACTCACAGATACGCAGTATTTT.